This T cell receptor (beta chain) came from a study of T cells in Graves' hyperthyroidism and ophthalmopathy. Study-wide background: The authors collected peripheral blood at initial diagnosis, before any treatment.

Trimming left V 4 bases short and J 0 bases short, with 7 bases between. The CDR3 has 15 amino acids. Germline CDR1 reads MNHEY; CDR2 reads SMNVEV (reference sequence). Researchers took RNA transcripts and amplified the TCR beta CDR3 regions from them. HTBI primers were used for first-round RT-PCR of the TCR CDR3. TCRdb re-called the multiplex PCR reads through MiXCR, storing one row per CDR3 protein. The sample consists of 600,000 to 900,000 distinct CDR3 sequences, less than 20% of them appearing once. Absence of ophthalmopathy progression within 18 months defined stable Graves' hyperthyroidism. Patients having uncontrolled infection, another autoimmune disease, pregnancy or lactation were not included.

Sequenced input: blood. V usage is TRBV27 and J usage is TRBJ2-6; D remains unclear. This clonotype was obtained from a man aged 18 to 29 with Graves' hyperthyroidism. The CDR3 here is CASSYTISGANVLTF. CDR3 coding DNA: TGTGCCAGCAGTTACACTATCTCTGGGGCCAACGTCCTGACTTTC.